These T cell receptor beta chains were read from a single sample in a study of early T cells in non-severe SARS-CoV-2 infection. TCRdb itself ran the 5' RACE reads through MiXCR, one entry per CDR3 protein. The data show about 46,000 distinct CDR3 sequences, more than 4.5% seen once. This sample comprised whole blood, obtained at baseline. All receptors come from an adult who was a healthcare worker with PCR-confirmed SARS-CoV-2 infection or an uninfected control (not recorded which). The CDR3 runs from the conserved cysteine through the conserved F or W. A D gene is named only where the DNA matches it firmly. Clone size is stated in some rows and not others, as once, few, many or a class when expanded.

J,length,V,size,D,DNA,CDR3
TRBJ2-7,13,TRBV6-1,many,.,TGTGCCAGCAGTGTAGATAGCGGCTACGAGCAGTACTTC,CASSVDSGYEQYF
TRBJ2-5,12,TRBV10-2,many,.,TGCGCCAGCAGTGAGCTCCGGGAGACCCAGTACTTC,CASSELRETQYF
TRBJ1-2,12,TRBV29-1,many,.,TGCAGCGTTGTTGGGGGGAACTATGGCTACACCTTC,CSVVGGNYGYTF
TRBJ1-2,15,TRBV6-5,many,.,TGTGCCAGCAGTTACGGCGGTTGGGCTAACTATGGCTACACCTTC,CASSYGGWANYGYTF
TRBJ1-1,13,TRBV28,.,.,TGTGCCAGCACCCCGTCCCCGAGCACTGAAGCTTTCTTT,CASTPSPSTEAFF
TRBJ2-2,14,TRBV12-3/TRBV12-4,many,.,TGTGCCAGCAGCCCTTTGGGAAGGACCGGGGAGCTGTTTTTT,CASSPLGRTGELFF
TRBJ1-2,15,TRBV12-3/TRBV12-4,many,TRBD1,TGTGCCAGCGGCGCGGAGGGGACAGGGGCTCGGGGCTACACCTTC,CASGAEGTGARGYTF
TRBJ1-2,14,TRBV30,.,.,TGTGCCTGGAGTGTAACTCGGACAGCCTATGGCTACACCTTC,CAWSVTRTAYGYTF
TRBJ2-3,16,TRBV6-5,.,TRBD2,TGTGCCAGCAGTCTCTCAGCGGGAGGGCCTTCAGATACGCAGTATTTT,CASSLSAGGPSDTQYF
TRBJ2-6,18,TRBV6-2/TRBV6-3,many,TRBD1,TGTGCCAGCAGTCAAAGGGACAGGGGGACCTCTGGGGCCAACGTCCTGACTTTC,CASSQRDRGTSGANVLTF
TRBJ1-1,14,TRBV12-3/TRBV12-4,many,.,TGTGCCAGCAGTTTAGCGCTCCACAACACTGAAGCTTTCTTT,CASSLALHNTEAFF
TRBJ1-2,12,TRBV7-2,.,.,TGTGCCAGCAGCGCGGCTGTATATGGCTACACCTTC,CASSAAVYGYTF
TRBJ2-7,15,TRBV12-3/TRBV12-4,many,.,TGTGCCAGCAGCTTGGGGCAAGGGGCCGCCTACGAGCAGTACTTC,CASSLGQGAAYEQYF
TRBJ2-4,15,TRBV28,.,.,TGTGCCAGCAGTAAAATGAGTGGGGCCAAAAACATTCAGTACTTC,CASSKMSGAKNIQYF
TRBJ2-1,13,TRBV6-2/TRBV6-3,many,.,TGTGCCAGCAGTTACTCCCCAGAAAGGGAGCAGTTCTTC,CASSYSPEREQFF
TRBJ2-5,15,TRBV11-3,many,.,TGTGCCAGCAGCTTAGGAGATAGCGGACAAGAGACCCAGTACTTC,CASSLGDSGQETQYF
TRBJ1-2,14,TRBV30,few,.,TGTGCCTTGGATCCCGCAGTTACTAACTATGGCTACACCTTC,CALDPAVTNYGYTF
TRBJ2-5,13,TRBV4-2,.,.,TGTGCCAGCAGCCAACGTTTAGGGGAGACCCAGTACTTC,CASSQRLGETQYF
TRBJ2-2,17,TRBV4-1,many,.,TGCGCCAGCAGCCAAGAAGGCTTTGGAGCGAACACCGGGGAGCTGTTTTTT,CASSQEGFGANTGELFF
TRBJ2-7,16,TRBV9,many,TRBD1,TGTGCCAGCAGCTCGACGGCCGGGACAGGCTTCTACGAGCAGTACTTC,CASSSTAGTGFYEQYF
TRBJ2-7,15,TRBV3-2,few,.,TGTGCCAGCAGCCAAGACGTGACAGCCACCTACGAGCAGTACTTC,CASSQDVTATYEQYF
TRBJ1-6,13,TRBV25-1,few,.,TGTGCCAGCAGGGGGGAAGGGGCCTCACCCCTCCACTTT,CASRGEGASPLHF
TRBJ2-1,16,TRBV14,many,TRBD2,TGTGCCAGCAGCCAGGCCCGGACTAGCGGATACAATGAGCAGTTCTTC,CASSQARTSGYNEQFF
TRBJ2-1,16,TRBV20-1,many,.,TGCAGTGCACTCCTCAGCGGTAGCGAGAGATACAATGAGCAGTTCTTC,CSALLSGSERYNEQFF
TRBJ2-7,15,TRBV20-1,many,TRBD2,TGCAGTGCTAGCTCGGGACTAGCGTATACCTACGAGCAGTACTTC,CSASSGLAYTYEQYF
TRBJ2-7,14,TRBV27,.,.,TGTGCCAGCAGTTTGTCGGCCAGTATCAACGAGCAGTACTTC,CASSLSASINEQYF
TRBJ2-3,15,TRBV15,.,.,TGTGCCACCAGCAGAGTCGGGGGAAGCACAGATACGCAGTATTTT,CATSRVGGSTDTQYF
TRBJ1-1,13,TRBV6-1,many,.,TGTGCCAGCAGTGAGACAGTGAACACTGAAGCTTTCTTT,CASSETVNTEAFF
TRBJ1-5,13,TRBV6-1,.,TRBD1,TGTGCCAGCCAGGACAGGGCGTCTCAGCCCCAGCATTTT,CASQDRASQPQHF